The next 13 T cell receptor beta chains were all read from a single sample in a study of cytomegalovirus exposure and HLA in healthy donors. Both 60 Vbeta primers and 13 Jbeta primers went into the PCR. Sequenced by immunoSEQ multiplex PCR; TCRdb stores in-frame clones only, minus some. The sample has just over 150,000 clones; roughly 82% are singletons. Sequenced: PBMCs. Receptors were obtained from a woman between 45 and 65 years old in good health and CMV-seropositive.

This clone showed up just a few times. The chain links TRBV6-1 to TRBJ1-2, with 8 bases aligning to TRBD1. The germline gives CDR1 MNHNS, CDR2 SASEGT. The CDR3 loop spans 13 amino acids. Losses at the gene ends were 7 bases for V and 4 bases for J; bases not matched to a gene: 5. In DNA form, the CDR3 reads TGTGCCAGCACCCGAGACAGGGGCTATGGCTACACCTTC. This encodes CASTRDRGYGYTF.

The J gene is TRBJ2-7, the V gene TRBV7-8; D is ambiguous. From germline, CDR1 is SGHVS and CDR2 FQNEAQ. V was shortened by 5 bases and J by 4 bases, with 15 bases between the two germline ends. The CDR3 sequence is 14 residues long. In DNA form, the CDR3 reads TGTGCCAGCAGCCCGACTTCGGCCGGATACGAGCAGTACTTC. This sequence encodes CASSPTSAGYEQYF.

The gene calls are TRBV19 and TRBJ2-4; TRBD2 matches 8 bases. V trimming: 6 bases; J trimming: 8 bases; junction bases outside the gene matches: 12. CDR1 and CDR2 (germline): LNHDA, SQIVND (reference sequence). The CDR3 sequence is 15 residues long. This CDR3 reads CASRGQRGLGDIQYF. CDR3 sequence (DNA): TGTGCCAGTAGGGGCCAGCGGGGGTTAGGAGACATTCAGTACTTC.

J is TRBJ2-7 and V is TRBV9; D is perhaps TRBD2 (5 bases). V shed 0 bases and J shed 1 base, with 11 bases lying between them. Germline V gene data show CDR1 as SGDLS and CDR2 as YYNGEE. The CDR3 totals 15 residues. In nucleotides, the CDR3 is TGTGCCAGCAGCGTAGATGCTAGCAGGTCCTACGAGCAGTACTTC. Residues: CASSVDASRSYEQYF.

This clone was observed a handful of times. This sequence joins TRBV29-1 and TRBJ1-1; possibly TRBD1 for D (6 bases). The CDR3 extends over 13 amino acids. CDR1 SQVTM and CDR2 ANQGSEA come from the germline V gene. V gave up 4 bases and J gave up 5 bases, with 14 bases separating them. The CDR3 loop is CSVVGAPGTEAFF. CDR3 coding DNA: TGCAGCGTTGTGGGGGCGCCGGGGACTGAAGCTTTCTTT.

CDR3 in DNA: TGTGCCAGCAGTGAGTTTTTGACTAGCAGGTACAATGAGCAGTTCTTC. Translating gives CASSEFLTSRYNEQFF. The rearrangement uses TRBV6-1 and TRBJ2-1; 7 bases match TRBD2. The CDR3 is 16 amino acids. The germline gives CDR1 MNHNS, CDR2 SASEGT. The V and J ends lost 3 bases and 4 bases, in that order; junction bases with no gene match: 9.

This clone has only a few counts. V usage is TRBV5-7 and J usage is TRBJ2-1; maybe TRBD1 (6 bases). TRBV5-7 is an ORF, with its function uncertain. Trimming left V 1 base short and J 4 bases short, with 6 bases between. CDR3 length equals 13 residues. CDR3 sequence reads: CASSLRGYNEQFF. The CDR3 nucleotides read TGTGCCAGCAGCTTGAGGGGGTACAATGAGCAGTTCTTC.

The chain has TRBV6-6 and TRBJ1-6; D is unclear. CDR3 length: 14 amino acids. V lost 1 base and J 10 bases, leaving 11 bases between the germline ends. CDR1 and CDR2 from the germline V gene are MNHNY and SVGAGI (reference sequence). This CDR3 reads CASSYLAVGSPLHF. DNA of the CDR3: TGTGCCAGCAGTTACTTAGCAGTCGGATCACCCCTCCACTTT.

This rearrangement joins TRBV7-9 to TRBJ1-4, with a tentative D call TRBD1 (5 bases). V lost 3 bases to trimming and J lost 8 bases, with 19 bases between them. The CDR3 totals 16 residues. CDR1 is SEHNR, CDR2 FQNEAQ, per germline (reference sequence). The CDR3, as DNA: TGTGCCAGCAGCTTCTCGAATTCGGGGGGTAGCGAAAAACTGTTTTTT. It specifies CASSFSNSGGSEKLFF.

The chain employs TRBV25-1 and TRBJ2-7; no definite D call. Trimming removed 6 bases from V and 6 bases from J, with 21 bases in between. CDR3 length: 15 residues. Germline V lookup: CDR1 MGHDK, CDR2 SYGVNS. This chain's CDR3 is CASRDGWSPTGEQYF. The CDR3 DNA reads TGTGCCAGCAGAGATGGGTGGTCCCCTACGGGCGAGCAGTACTTC.

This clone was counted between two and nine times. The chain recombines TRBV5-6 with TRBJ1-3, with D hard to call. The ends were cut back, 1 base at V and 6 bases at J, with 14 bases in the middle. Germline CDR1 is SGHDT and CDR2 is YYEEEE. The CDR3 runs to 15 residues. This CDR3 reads CASSLKPGGLNTIYF. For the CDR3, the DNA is TGTGCCAGCAGCTTGAAGCCGGGAGGGTTAAACACCATATATTTT.

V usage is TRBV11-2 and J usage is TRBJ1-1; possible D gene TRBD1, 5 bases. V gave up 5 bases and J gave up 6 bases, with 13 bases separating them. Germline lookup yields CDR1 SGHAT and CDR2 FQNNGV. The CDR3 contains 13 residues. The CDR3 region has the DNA TGTGCCAGCAGCCCGAGGGACTTCGCTGAAGCTTTCTTT. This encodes CASSPRDFAEAFF.

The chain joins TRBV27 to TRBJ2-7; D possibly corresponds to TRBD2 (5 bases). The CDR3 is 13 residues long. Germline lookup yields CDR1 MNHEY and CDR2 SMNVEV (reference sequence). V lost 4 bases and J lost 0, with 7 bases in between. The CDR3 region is CASSSGDSYEQYF. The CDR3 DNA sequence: TGTGCCAGCAGTTCCGGGGACTCCTACGAGCAGTACTTC.